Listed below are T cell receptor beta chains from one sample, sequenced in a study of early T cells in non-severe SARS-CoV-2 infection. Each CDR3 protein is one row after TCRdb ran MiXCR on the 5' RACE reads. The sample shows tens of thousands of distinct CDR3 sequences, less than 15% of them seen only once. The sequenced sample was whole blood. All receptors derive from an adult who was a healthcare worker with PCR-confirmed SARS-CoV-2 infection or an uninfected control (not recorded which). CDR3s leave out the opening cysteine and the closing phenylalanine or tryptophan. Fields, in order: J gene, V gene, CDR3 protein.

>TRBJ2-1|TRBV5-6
ASSFRISGGADEQF
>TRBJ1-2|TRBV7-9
ASSPPDVAGYT
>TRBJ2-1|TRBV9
ASSQDSYNEQF
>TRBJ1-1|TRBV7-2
ASRWDPIDEAF
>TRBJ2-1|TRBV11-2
ASTPGADNEQF
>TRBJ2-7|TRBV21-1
ASSKRHSPYEQY
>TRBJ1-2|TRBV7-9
ASSFEHQTYGYT
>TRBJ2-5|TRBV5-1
ASSLANGNQETQY
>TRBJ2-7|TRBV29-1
SVSSGAYEQY
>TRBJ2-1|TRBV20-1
SAPGGNEQF
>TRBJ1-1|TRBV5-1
ASTRTGSNTEAF
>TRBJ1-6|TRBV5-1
ASSLGGTGDNSPLH
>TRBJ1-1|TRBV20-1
SARDLDRVTEAF
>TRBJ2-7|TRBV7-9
ASSGEGPHIYEQY
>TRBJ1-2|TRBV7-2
ASSFETGSDYGYT
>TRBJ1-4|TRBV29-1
SVEVEKLF
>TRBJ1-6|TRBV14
ASSQELQSSYNSPLH
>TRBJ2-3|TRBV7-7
ASSPEDRGSTDTQY
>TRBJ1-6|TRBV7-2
ASSVGNSPLH
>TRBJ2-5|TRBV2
ASSQETQY
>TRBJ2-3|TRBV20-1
SVIPFEAGATTDTQY
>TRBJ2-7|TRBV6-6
ASTPRGRSSEQY
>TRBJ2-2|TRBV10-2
ASSLLGLAGGLNTGELF
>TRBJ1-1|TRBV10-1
ASSPAGEASTEAF
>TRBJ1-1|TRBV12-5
ASAMNTEAF
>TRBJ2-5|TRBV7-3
ASSPGTGAFETQY
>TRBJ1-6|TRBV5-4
ASSLQVVNSPLH
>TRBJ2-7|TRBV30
AWSVLSGSYEQY
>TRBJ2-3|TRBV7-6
ASSFPGTGDVDTQY
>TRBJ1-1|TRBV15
ATSPGGSTEAF
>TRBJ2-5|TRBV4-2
ASSQGSGLPYQETQY
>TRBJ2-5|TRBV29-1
SVVLVQETQY
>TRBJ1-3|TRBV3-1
ASSQGVGGSGNTIY
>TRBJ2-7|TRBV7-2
ASSFRQTYEQY
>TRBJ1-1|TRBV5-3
ARSRRGQRQNTEAF
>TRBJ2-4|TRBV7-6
ASSSPGQVLAKNIQY
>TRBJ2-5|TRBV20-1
SASSGSGAEETQY
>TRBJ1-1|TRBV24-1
ATSERLSGDFLRQGEKTEAF
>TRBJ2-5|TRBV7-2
VSSLREETQY
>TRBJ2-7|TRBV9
ASSPRTRDRWYEQY
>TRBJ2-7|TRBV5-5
ASSFAAYEQY